This TCR beta chain was captured in a study of blood T cell repertoires in COVID-19. Overall study: The samples span acute and convalescent COVID-19 from the United States, Italy and Spain. Nucleic acid was either cDNA or gDNA, and it came from T cells, B-cell-depleted T cells, or PBMCs.

V was clipped by 4 bases and J by 8 bases, with 5 bases between them. There are 11 residues in the CDR3. Germline lookup yields CDR1 LNHDA and CDR2 SQIVND (reference sequence). Individuals aged 18 to 89 years were recruited from about two dozen US areas. Participant-given clinical history determined each cohort assignment. Libraries were prepared by immunoSEQ multiplex PCR; TCRdb keeps only in-frame clonotypes and omits some of them. Among roughly 430,000 clones listed, approximately 86% were seen once. The sample holds one count of this clone. This TCR was sampled from a woman aged 40 to 50 with acute COVID-19. Sequencing used PBMCs or T cells enriched from blood (not recorded which). The rearrangement joins TRBV19 to TRBJ1-4, with D uncertain. The CDR3 reads CASSSGEKLFF. CDR3 coding DNA: TGTGCCAGTAGTAGCGGGGAAAAACTGTTTTTT.